The 17 T cell receptor beta chains given below trace back to one sample, sequenced in a study of cytomegalovirus exposure and HLA in healthy donors. Researchers ran the PCR with 60 Vbeta and 13 Jbeta primers. TCRdb keeps only in-frame clones here, not all; method: immunoSEQ multiplex PCR. Its table records 100,000 to 150,000 clones. The source material was PBMCs. The receptor source for this set is a middle-aged man in good health and CMV-seronegative.

The genes are TRBV18 and TRBJ1-4; TRBD1 might be the D (5 bases). The CDR3 spans 15 residues. From germline, CDR1 is KGHSH and CDR2 LQKENI. V lost 5 bases to trimming and J lost 8 bases, with 18 bases between them. This chain's CDR3 is CASSSTRGGGEKLFF. DNA of the CDR3: TGTGCCAGCTCATCTACGAGGGGAGGTGGGGAAAAACTGTTTTTT.

The V call is TRBV7-2, the J call TRBJ1-1; D is possibly TRBD1 (5 bases). Between the trimmed V and J ends, which lost 1 base and 1 base, there was a span of 19 bases. The CDR3 is 18 residues long. CDR1 and CDR2 from the germline V gene are SGHTA and FQGNSA. CDR3 bases: TGTGCCAGCAGCTTAGGAGGAAGTAGGGGCAGCCCGAACACTGAAGCTTTCTTT. Protein product: CASSLGGSRGSPNTEAFF. The full variable domain, with the rest looked up from reference TRBV7-2 and TRBJ1-1, is GAGVSQSPSNKVTEKGKDVELRCDPISGHTALYWYRQSLGQGLEFLIYFQGNSAPDKSGLPSDRFSAERTGGSVSTLTIQRTQQEDSAVYLCASSLGGSRGSPNTEAFFGQGTRLTVV.

V and J are TRBV7-2 and TRBJ2-1, with D tentatively TRBD1 (6 bases). The CDR3 extends over 12 amino acids. The germline gives CDR1 SGHTA, CDR2 FQGNSA. The V gene lost 5 bases and the J gene lost 8 bases, with 10 bases spanning the gap. DNA of the CDR3: TGTGCCAGCAGCCTACAGGGCTATGAGCAGTTCTTC. Protein product: CASSLQGYEQFF. Together with reference TRBV7-2 and TRBJ2-1, the CDR3 gives the full variable domain: GAGVSQSPSNKVTEKGKDVELRCDPISGHTALYWYRQSLGQGLEFLIYFQGNSAPDKSGLPSDRFSAERTGGSVSTLTIQRTQQEDSAVYLCASSLQGYEQFFGPGTRLTVL.

The chain joins TRBV4-1 to TRBJ1-5; D possibly corresponds to TRBD1 (5 bases). CDR3 length: 14 amino acids. The ends were cut back, 1 base at V and 3 bases at J, with 7 bases in the middle. Germline CDR1 is MGHRA and CDR2 is YSYEKL. CDR3 region: CASSQGQYNQPQHF. DNA for the CDR3: TGCGCCAGCAGCCAAGGACAGTACAATCAGCCCCAGCATTTT.

V gene TRBV5-4 combines with J gene TRBJ1-3; maybe TRBD1 (5 bases). CDR1 and CDR2 (germline): SGHNT, YYREEE (reference sequence). V lost 4 bases and J 0 bases, leaving 23 bases between the germline ends. The CDR3 loop spans 19 amino acids. The CDR3 loop reads CASSVGSLGGVHSGNTIYF. The CDR3 nucleotides read TGTGCCAGCAGCGTGGGTTCACTGGGGGGGGTTCACTCTGGAAACACCATATATTTT.

The chain joins TRBV4-1 to TRBJ1-1, with D possibly matching TRBD1 (5 bases). Trimming removed 0 bases at V and 0 bases at J, with 8 bases between. The V gene's germline CDR1 is MGHRA and CDR2 YSYEKL. This CDR3 is 15 amino acids long. CDR3 region: CASSQDPGLNTEAFF. As DNA, the CDR3 is TGCGCCAGCAGCCAAGACCCAGGGCTGAACACTGAAGCTTTCTTT.

V is TRBV10-1 and J is TRBJ2-7, with a weak D call TRBD2 (6 bases). V lost 2 bases and J 2 bases, leaving 13 bases between the germline ends. The CDR3 sequence is 15 residues long. Germline V gives CDR1 WNHNN, CDR2 SYGVQD (reference sequence). The CDR3 nucleotides read TGCGCCAGCAGTGAGGGGGAGGCAGGGACCTACGAGCAGTACTTC. This encodes CASSEGEAGTYEQYF.

This chain uses TRBV2 with TRBJ2-3; the D gene is possibly TRBD1 (6 bases). The CDR3 is made up of 12 amino acids. Trimming stripped 3 bases from V and 6 bases from J, with 7 bases between. Germline V gene data show CDR1 as SNHLY and CDR2 as FYNNEI. CDR3 residues: CASSDQGDTQYF. Written as DNA, the CDR3 is TGTGCCAGCAGTGATCAGGGGGATACGCAGTATTTT. The complete variable domain, with remaining parts taken from reference TRBV2 and TRBJ2-3, reads EPEVTQTPSHQVTQMGQEVILRCVPISNHLYFYWYRQILGQKVEFLVSFYNNEISEKSEIFDDQFSVERPDGSNFTLKIRSTKLEDSAMYFCASSDQGDTQYFGPGTRLTVL.

CDR3 nucleotide sequence: TGTGCCATCAGCCGGACAGGGGACTACGAGCAGTACTTC. As protein: CAISRTGDYEQYF. The gene calls are TRBV10-3 and TRBJ2-5; TRBD1 matches 9 bases. TRBJ2-7 matches the DNA end more closely, so the J call is doubtful. CDR3 length: 13 amino acids. Germline V gene lookup returns CDR1 ENHRY and CDR2 SYGVKD.

The V call is TRBV4-1, the J call TRBJ2-2, with D perhaps TRBD2 (6 bases). The length of the CDR3 is 15 residues. Looked up from germline, CDR1 is MGHRA and CDR2 is YSYEKL. Trimming removed 2 bases from V and 6 bases from J, with 13 bases in between. The CDR3, as DNA: TGCGCCAGCAGCCAACGGGGTGCGGGGCCCGGGGAGCTGTTTTTT. Its protein is CASSQRGAGPGELFF.

The chain couples TRBV13 to TRBJ2-1; 10 nucleotides match TRBD2. The trim removed 2 bases at V and 0 bases at J, leaving 7 bases unmatched. CDR3 size: 18 residues. Germline CDR1 is PRHDT and CDR2 is FYEKMQ (reference sequence). Here the CDR3 reads CASSLIFASGSSYNEQFF. The CDR3 DNA follows: TGTGCCAGCAGCTTAATCTTTGCTAGCGGGAGCTCCTACAATGAGCAGTTCTTC.

The chain combines TRBV11-3 with TRBJ2-5; 10 nucleotides agree with TRBD2. The V gene's germline CDR1 is SGHNT and CDR2 YENEEA. The CDR3 length is 16 residues. The trim removed 5 bases at V and 1 base at J, leaving 7 bases unmatched. CDR3 residues: CASSLRTSGVQETQYF. The DNA of the CDR3 is TGTGCCAGCAGCCTCCGGACTAGCGGAGTCCAAGAGACCCAGTACTTC.

The chain employs TRBV2 and TRBJ2-1; maybe TRBD2 (6 bases). V was trimmed by 6 bases and J by 0 bases, leaving 12 bases between them. Looked up from germline, CDR1 is SNHLY and CDR2 is FYNNEI. The CDR3 consists of 15 residues. The CDR3 DNA follows: TGTGCCAGCAGAGGAGCCGGGGGCTCCTACAATGAGCAGTTCTTC. Encoded protein: CASRGAGGSYNEQFF.

The DNA for the CDR3 is TGTGCCAGCAGCTACGGCGGGCGGACCTACAATGAGCAGTTCTTC. Protein sequence: CASSYGGRTYNEQFF. The chain has TRBV5-4 and TRBJ2-1, with D maybe TRBD2 (5 bases). The V gene lost 3 bases and the J gene lost 2 bases, with 12 bases spanning the gap. Germline assignment: CDR1 SGHNT and CDR2 YYREEE (reference sequence). This CDR3 comprises 15 residues.

This chain joins TRBV6-5 and TRBJ2-7; 9 positions match TRBD2. Per germline, CDR1 MNHEY and CDR2 SVGAGI. Losses at the gene ends were 6 bases for V and 0 bases for J; bases not matched to a gene: 6. The CDR3 totals 15 residues. The CDR3 coding sequence is TGTGCCAGCAGGTTGGTAGCGGGAGACTCCTACGAGCAGTACTTC. Translated: CASRLVAGDSYEQYF.

In the case of this clone: The same CDR3 can be traced to other DNA sequences in this sample. The chain has TRBV6-5 and TRBJ1-3, with 9 bases matching TRBD1. This CDR3 contains 14 residues. CDR1 is MNHEY, CDR2 SVGAGI, per germline. The V and J ends lost 8 bases and 2 bases, in that order; junction bases with no gene match: 4. The CDR3, as DNA: TGTGCCAGCGGGGGACAGGGAACTGGAAACACCATATATTTT. Its protein product is CASGGQGTGNTIYF.

This sequence joins TRBV9 and TRBJ2-7, with a weak D call TRBD2 (6 bases). The CDR3 contains 13 residues. Germline loops: CDR1 SGDLS, CDR2 YYNGEE. The V end was cut by 4 bases, the J end by 3 bases, with 11 bases between. The CDR3 sequence: CASSHSGSYEQYF. The CDR3 DNA reads as TGTGCCAGCAGCCACTCCGGGAGCTACGAGCAGTACTTC. Full variable domain (missing parts from reference TRBV9 and TRBJ2-7): DSGVTQTPKHLITATGQRVTLRCSPRSGDLSVYWYQQSLDQGLQFLIQYYNGEERAKGNILERFSAQQFPDLHSELNLSSLELGDSALYFCASSHSGSYEQYFGPGTRLTVT.